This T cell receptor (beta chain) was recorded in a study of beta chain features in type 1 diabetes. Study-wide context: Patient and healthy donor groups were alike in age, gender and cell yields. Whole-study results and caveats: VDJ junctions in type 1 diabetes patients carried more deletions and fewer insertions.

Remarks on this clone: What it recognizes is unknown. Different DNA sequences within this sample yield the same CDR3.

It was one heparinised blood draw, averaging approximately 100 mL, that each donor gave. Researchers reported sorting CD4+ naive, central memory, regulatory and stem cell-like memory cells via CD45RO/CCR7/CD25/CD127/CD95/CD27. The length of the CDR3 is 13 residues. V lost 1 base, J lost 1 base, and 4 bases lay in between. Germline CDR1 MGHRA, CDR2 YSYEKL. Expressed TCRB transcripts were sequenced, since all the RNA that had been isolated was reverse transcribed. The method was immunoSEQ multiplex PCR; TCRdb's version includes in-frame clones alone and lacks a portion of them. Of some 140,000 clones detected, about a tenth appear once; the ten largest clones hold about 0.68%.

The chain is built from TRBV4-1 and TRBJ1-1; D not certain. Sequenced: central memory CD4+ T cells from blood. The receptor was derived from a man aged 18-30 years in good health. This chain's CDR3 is CASSQGQNTEAFF. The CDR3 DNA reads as TGCGCCAGCAGCCAAGGGCAGAACACTGAAGCTTTCTTT.